This T cell receptor (beta chain) was retrieved from a study of beta chain features in type 1 diabetes. Study context: Sorted cells numbering 95 million to 110 million were examined across all samples.

As every portion of the isolated RNA was reverse transcribed, the sequencing read expressed TCRB transcripts. Clones were read by immunoSEQ multiplex PCR, and TCRdb kept only the in-frame ones, dropping some. The sample consists of more than 150,000 clones, 10% to 15% of them appearing once. Cell sorting via CD45RO/CCR7/CD25/CD127/CD95/CD27 was performed to obtain CD4+ naive, central memory, regulatory and stem cell-like memory cells. General study results and limits: Insertions at VDJ junctions were less frequent in type 1 diabetes patients. These patients also deleted more nucleotides at the same junctions.

This clone was counted a few times. Its antigen is unknown. Distinct nucleotide sequences in the sample also encode this CDR3. This CDR3 contains 12 residues. V lost 1 base and J lost 8, with 8 bases in between. Germline V lookup: CDR1 MDHEN, CDR2 SYDVKM. This TCR was recovered from a woman aged 18-30 years in good health. Sequencing was performed on central memory CD4+ T cells from blood. This chain links TRBV28 with TRBJ1-2; tentatively, D is TRBD1 (5 bases). The CDR3 loop reads CASSLSTGGYTF. In DNA form, the CDR3 reads TGTGCCAGCAGTTTATCAACAGGAGGCTACACCTTC.